This TCR beta chain was sequenced for a study of blood T cell repertoires in COVID-19. This CDR3 region has 17 residues. Germline-derived CDR1 and CDR2 are KGHSH and LQKENI. The junction had 10 bases not matched to a gene; V was cut back by 5 bases and J by 0 bases. Participants' reported clinical history set cohort assignment. Profiled with immunoSEQ multiplex PCR; TCRdb holds only in-frame clones, not every one. The sample contains 250,000 or so clones, around nine tenths of which appear only once. The clonotype originates from a woman in her forties who had been exposed to COVID-19. The V call is TRBV18, the J call TRBJ2-1; 7 bases map to TRBD1. Sequencing input: PBMCs or T cells enriched from blood (not recorded which). This CDR3 is CASSARQGESSYNEQFF. The CDR3 DNA reads TGTGCCAGCTCAGCTCGCCAGGGGGAAAGCTCCTACAATGAGCAGTTCTTC.